Presented here are 25 T cell receptor beta chains from one specimen sequenced in a study of spatial heterogeneity in lung cancer. Study results and limitations: Tracking of tumor mutation counts was seen in expanded intratumoral alpha and beta TCR counts.

TCRdb itself ran the 5' RACE reads through MiXCR, one entry per CDR3 protein. The data contain nearly 10,000 distinct CDR3 sequences, around 6% of them singletons. These receptors' targets are unknown. Time point denoted: sample taken at primary tumor resection. Sample: lung tumor tissue, taken at surgery. These TCRs come from a male donor with early-stage non-small cell lung cancer.

This clonotype came up many times. Within a library made for alpha chains, this beta chain is off target, and its count is uninformative. The chain uses TRBV27 and TRBJ1-1, with 8 bases lining up with TRBD1. The CDR3 is made up of 14 amino acids. Unmatched junction bases numbered 5, after V lost 5 bases and J lost 3 bases. Germline V CDR1 and CDR2: MNHEY, SMNVEV (reference sequence). The CDR3 sequence: CASSRPGQDTEAFF. DNA of the CDR3: TGTGCCAGCAGTCGACCGGGACAGGACACTGAAGCTTTCTTT.

This clonotype is termed medium-sized. Since the library was made to target alpha chains, this beta chain is a stray read and its abundance is not meaningful. V is TRBV28 and J is TRBJ2-5; unclear D gene. In germline, CDR1 is MDHEN, CDR2 SYDVKM. Trimming removed 3 bases at V and 1 base at J, with 6 bases between. This CDR3 contains 13 residues. The CDR3 nucleotides read TGTGCCAGCAGTTTCGCCAGCCAAGAGACCCAGTACTTC. Protein: CASSFASQETQYF. The full variable domain, with the rest looked up from reference TRBV28 and TRBJ2-5, is DVKVTQSSRYLVKRTGEKVFLECVQDMDHENMFWYRQDPGLGLRLIYFSYDVKMKEKGDIPEGYSVSREKKERFSLILESASTNQTSMYLCASSFASQETQYFGPGTRLLVL.

A word on this clonotype: Within a library made for alpha chains, this beta chain is off target, and its count is uninformative. V and J are TRBV29-1 and TRBJ2-6; D gene unclear. Germline CDR1 is SQVTM and CDR2 is ANQGSEA. CDR3 length: 14 residues. The V gene lost 6 bases and the J gene lost 2 bases, with 11 bases spanning the gap. CDR3 bases: TGCAGCGTCGGTGCTACCACTGGGGCCAACGTCCTGACTTTC. It codes for CSVGATTGANVLTF.

This clonotype was detected ten times or more. A library made for alpha chains picked up this beta chain off target, so its size means little. This chain uses TRBV19 with TRBJ1-5; D may be TRBD1 (5 bases). Trimming took off 1 base at V and 7 bases at J, with 11 bases between the two ends. CDR3 length equals 14 residues. CDR1 and CDR2 (germline): LNHDA, SQIVND (reference sequence). CDR3 bases: TGTGCCAGTAGTATAGCCAATAGGGACCAGCCCCAGCATTTT. This translates into CASSIANRDQPQHF.

At least ten counts were recorded for this clonotype. The library was built for alpha chains, so this beta chain is an off-target read and its size means little. The genes are TRBV6-6 and TRBJ1-5; 7 positions agree with TRBD1. The trim removed 0 bases at V and 2 bases at J, leaving 4 bases unmatched. From germline, CDR1 is MNHNY and CDR2 SVGAGI (reference sequence). The CDR3 has 16 amino acids. DNA for the CDR3: TGTGCCAGCAGTTACTCAGGGGGCGCGGGCAATCAGCCCCAGCATTTT. Translation gives CASSYSGGAGNQPQHF.

This clonotype was detected many times. In a library made to pick up alpha chains, this beta chain is a stray read with a size that means little. This chain joins TRBV15 and TRBJ2-3; D remains ambiguous. The CDR3 is 13 amino acids. V lost 2 bases, J lost 6 bases, and 9 bases lay in between. Germline CDR1 reads LNHNV; CDR2 reads YYDKDF (reference sequence). The CDR3 region is CATSRTDRDTQYF. CDR3 in DNA: TGTGCCACCAGCAGAACCGATCGGGATACGCAGTATTTT.

This clonotype was detected many times. This beta chain slipped into a library made for alpha chains as a stray read, so its size is not meaningful. The chain links TRBV20-1 to TRBJ2-5, with 7 nucleotides matching TRBD2. The CDR3 runs to 13 residues. Germline CDR1 DFQATT, CDR2 SNEGSKA (reference sequence). The ends lost 6 bases at V and 4 bases at J; junction bases unmatched: 8. The CDR3 here is CSAPPGRGETQYF. As DNA, the CDR3 is TGCAGTGCGCCCCCGGGGAGGGGAGAGACCCAGTACTTC.

This clonotype was seen ten or more times. This beta chain slipped into a library made for alpha chains as a stray read, so its size is not meaningful. The V call is TRBV3-1, the J call TRBJ1-2; no firm D call. Looked up from germline, CDR1 is LGHDT and CDR2 is YNNKEL (reference sequence). The CDR3 sequence is 14 residues long. V lost 2 bases, J lost 8 bases, and 15 bases lay in between. The CDR3 sequence is CASSQMLSSSGYTF. The CDR3 DNA follows: TGTGCCAGCAGCCAAATGTTAAGCTCCTCCGGCTACACCTTC.

Judged by abundance, this clonotype is large (0.1 to 1%). This beta chain came through as a stray read in a library set up for alpha chains, and its size says little. J is TRBJ2-5 and V is TRBV6-6; D possibly corresponds to TRBD2 (6 bases). Looked up from germline, CDR1 is MNHNY and CDR2 is SVGAGI (reference sequence). Trimming removed 10 bases at V and 2 bases at J, with 14 bases between. This CDR3 contains 13 residues. The CDR3 region has the DNA TGTGCCATGGCGGGGACCAGTCAAGAGACCCAGTACTTC. It specifies CAMAGTSQETQYF.

By its share, this clonotype is medium-sized. Found in a library prepared for alpha chains, this beta chain is an off-target read, and its abundance has little meaning. This sequence joins TRBV6-6 and TRBJ1-2; 12 bases are shared with TRBD1. The CDR3 spans 16 residues. V gave up 6 bases and J gave up 1 base; unmatched junction bases: 6. The germline gives CDR1 MNHNY, CDR2 SVGAGI (reference sequence). For the CDR3, the DNA is TGTGCCAGCAGCTTGGGACAGGGGGCATATAACTATGGCTACACCTTC. Encoded protein: CASSLGQGAYNYGYTF.

This clonotype was seen repeatedly, ten times or more. Because the library targeted alpha chains, this beta chain is an off-target read whose size means little. The V call is TRBV20-1, the J call TRBJ1-1; no reliable D call. Trimming removed 3 bases at V and 6 bases at J, with 11 bases between. The germline V gene has CDR1 DFQATT and CDR2 SNEGSKA (reference sequence). The length of the CDR3 is 12 residues. Written as DNA, the CDR3 is TGCAGTGCTAGTATCAGTGGGGCTGAAGCTTTCTTT. It encodes CSASISGAEAFF.

This clonotype is labeled as medium-sized. This beta chain is an off-target read within a library intended for alpha chains, so its frequency means little. V gene TRBV5-1 combines with J gene TRBJ2-5; D is unresolved. Germline values: CDR1 SGHRS, CDR2 YFSETQ. Trimming pared 3 bases from V and 4 bases from J, leaving 10 bases between. The CDR3 covers 13 residues. The CDR3 loop is CASSSKVTETQYF. CDR3 bases: TGCGCCAGCAGCTCCAAGGTGACAGAGACCCAGTACTTC.

The table lists this clonotype with many counts. Since the library was made to target alpha chains, this beta chain is a stray read and its abundance is not meaningful. The genes are TRBV20-1 and TRBJ2-1; 9 positions match TRBD1. Germline CDR1 and CDR2: DFQATT and SNEGSKA (reference sequence). Trimming cost V 5 bases and J 8 bases; bases outside gene matches: 16. The CDR3 length is 16 residues. The CDR3 region has the DNA TGCAGTGCTGCCCGGGACAGGGAAGTCGATAGCGATGAGCAGTTCTTC. Its protein product is CSAARDREVDSDEQFF.

About this clonotype: A library made for alpha chains picked up this beta chain off target, so its size means little. This rearrangement joins TRBV3-1 to TRBJ1-1; perhaps TRBD1 as D (5 bases). Trimming took 0 bases from V and 4 from J, leaving 12 bases between them. The germline V gene has CDR1 LGHDT and CDR2 YNNKEL (reference sequence). CDR3 length: 15 amino acids. The DNA for the CDR3 is TGTGCCAGCAGCCAAGATCCCGGGGGGAGCACTGAAGCTTTCTTT. The encoded protein is CASSQDPGGSTEAFF.

On this clonotype: Since it is a stray read in a library aimed at alpha chains, this beta chain has a size that is not meaningful. The chain combines TRBV7-3 with TRBJ2-7; D possibly corresponds to TRBD2 (6 bases). The germline gives CDR1 SGHTA, CDR2 FQGTGA. V was clipped by 2 bases and J by 6 bases, with 11 bases between them. The CDR3 runs 13 residues. This chain's CDR3 is CASSLETRSEQYF. CDR3 coding DNA: TGTGCCAGCAGCTTAGAGACTAGAAGCGAGCAGTACTTC.

This clonotype was counted ten times or more. Because the library targeted alpha chains, this beta chain is an off-target read whose size means little. V gene TRBV20-1 combines with J gene TRBJ1-1; 9 nucleotides align to TRBD1. Germline V gene lookup returns CDR1 DFQATT and CDR2 SNEGSKA (reference sequence). The CDR3 has 14 residues. J gave up 4 bases and V 2 bases, and 5 bases lay outside the gene matches. CDR3 sequence (DNA): TGCAGTGCTAGACCGGGACAGGGTGGCACTGAAGCTTTCTTT. It codes for CSARPGQGGTEAFF.

This clonotype was recorded many times. Because this beta chain is a stray read in a library intended to capture alpha chains, its abundance should not be given much weight. This chain uses TRBV28 with TRBJ1-1; D gene unclear. The V gene's germline CDR1 is MDHEN and CDR2 SYDVKM. V was clipped by 2 bases and J by 3 bases, with 10 bases between them. The CDR3 runs to 14 residues. DNA of the CDR3: TGTGCCAGCAGTTTACAACAGATTTACACTGAAGCTTTCTTT. Translating it yields CASSLQQIYTEAFF. Combining the CDR3 with reference TRBV28 and TRBJ1-1 gives the whole variable domain DVKVTQSSRYLVKRTGEKVFLECVQDMDHENMFWYRQDPGLGLRLIYFSYDVKMKEKGDIPEGYSVSREKKERFSLILESASTNQTSMYLCASSLQQIYTEAFFGQGTRLTVV.

This clonotype was seen at least ten times. Because the library targeted alpha chains, this beta chain is an off-target read whose size means little. The J gene is TRBJ2-1, the V gene TRBV27; D remains ambiguous. V was pared by 6 bases and J by 3 bases, with 9 bases between. CDR3 length: 13 residues. Looked up from germline, CDR1 is MNHEY and CDR2 is SMNVEV (reference sequence). The CDR3 here is CASRSLLYNEQFF. CDR3 nucleotide sequence: TGTGCCAGCAGAAGCCTCCTCTACAATGAGCAGTTCTTC.

A note on this clonotype: This beta chain turned up in a library designed for alpha chains; as an off-target read, its abundance says little. V and J are TRBV24-1 and TRBJ2-3; D may match TRBD1 or TRBD2 (5 bases each). CDR1 is KGHDR and CDR2 is SFDVKD in the germline V gene. Trimming left V 4 bases short and J 2 bases short, with 15 bases between. The CDR3 is 16 residues long. The CDR3 coding sequence is TGTGCCACCAGTGAGGGGACCAAGAAGTTCACAGATACGCAGTATTTT. This gives the protein CATSEGTKKFTDTQYF.

There are many counts of this clonotype. This beta chain is off target for a library built for alpha chains, so its abundance means little. The chain couples TRBV18 to TRBJ2-5; D might be TRBD2 (6 bases). The CDR3 has 15 residues. CDR1 KGHSH and CDR2 LQKENI come from the germline V gene. V dropped 2 bases and J dropped 5 bases, with 15 bases sitting between them. CDR3 in DNA: TGTGCCAGCTCACCAAAGGCGGCAGGAGGGGAGACCCAGTACTTC. Residues: CASSPKAAGGETQYF.

To note about this clonotype: This beta chain turned up in a library designed for alpha chains; as an off-target read, its abundance says little. This chain joins TRBV13 and TRBJ2-5; D gene ambiguous. The ends were cut back, 5 bases at V and 2 bases at J, with 6 bases in the middle. The germline V gene has CDR1 PRHDT and CDR2 FYEKMQ (reference sequence). This CDR3 comprises 12 residues. The CDR3 loop is CASSIAQETQYF. The CDR3 DNA reads TGTGCCAGCAGCATTGCACAAGAGACCCAGTACTTC.

This clonotype was counted at least ten times. The library was prepared for alpha chains; this beta chain is a stray read, so its frequency means little. The gene calls are TRBV7-9 and TRBJ2-4; D is unresolved. Germline CDR1 is SEHNR and CDR2 is FQNEAQ (reference sequence). The CDR3 contains 14 residues. V shed 1 base and J shed 4 bases, with 8 bases lying between them. CDR3 coding DNA: TGTGCCAGCAGCTTAGTCACCACTAAAAACATTCAGTACTTC. Translation gives CASSLVTTKNIQYF.

This clonotype has ten or more counts. Being off target in a library aimed at alpha chains, this beta chain has a size of little meaning. The chain is built from TRBV5-1 and TRBJ1-1, with 7 bases that match TRBD1. CDR3 length: 14 residues. V gave up 6 bases and J gave up 4 bases; unmatched junction bases: 9. Germline V lookup: CDR1 SGHRS, CDR2 YFSETQ. The CDR3 coding sequence is TGCGCCAGCAACAAACAGGGGTTGGGCACTGAAGCTTTCTTT. Residues: CASNKQGLGTEAFF. Supplemented by reference TRBV5-1 and TRBJ1-1, the full variable domain reads KAGVTQTPRYLIKTRGQQVTLSCSPISGHRSVSWYQQTPGQGLQFLFEYFSETQRNKGNFPGRFSGRQFSNSRSEMNVSTLELGDSALYLCASNKQGLGTEAFFGQGTRLTVV.

There are many counts of this clonotype. This beta chain is off target for a library built for alpha chains, so its abundance means little. As DNA, the CDR3 is TGTGCCAGCAGTCTGTTGAAGGGCACCGCTAACTATGGCTACACCTTC. Translated, it gives CASSLLKGTANYGYTF. This chain joins TRBV28 and TRBJ1-2, with D uncertain. The CDR3 is 16 residues long. CDR1 MDHEN and CDR2 SYDVKM come from the germline V gene. Trimming removed 5 bases from V and 0 bases from J, with 16 bases in between.

This clonotype has a count of ten or more. As an off-target read in a library built for alpha chains, this beta chain has a frequency of little significance. The chain is built from TRBV5-5 and TRBJ1-2; 8 nucleotides align to TRBD1. With 4 bases clipped from V and 5 bases from J, the junction kept 16 bases outside the gene matches. The CDR3 has 17 amino acids. Germline V gene sequence: CDR1 SGHKS, CDR2 YYEKEE (reference sequence). In DNA, the CDR3 is TGTGCCAGCAGCCAGGCCGGGGGACAGGCCTTTTTATATGGCTACACCTTC. Its protein is CASSQAGGQAFLYGYTF.